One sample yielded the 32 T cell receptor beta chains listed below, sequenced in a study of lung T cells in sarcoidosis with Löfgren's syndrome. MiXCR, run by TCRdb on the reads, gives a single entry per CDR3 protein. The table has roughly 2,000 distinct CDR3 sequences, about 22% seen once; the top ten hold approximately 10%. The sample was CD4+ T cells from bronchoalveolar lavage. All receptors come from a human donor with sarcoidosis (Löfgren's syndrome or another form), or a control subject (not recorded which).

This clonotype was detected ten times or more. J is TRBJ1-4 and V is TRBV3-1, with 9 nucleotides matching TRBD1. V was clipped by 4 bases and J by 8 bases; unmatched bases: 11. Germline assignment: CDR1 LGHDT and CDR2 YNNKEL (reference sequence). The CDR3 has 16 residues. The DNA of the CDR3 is TGTGCCAGCAGCCTGACCCCGGGACAGGGACAGGAAAAACTGTTTTTT. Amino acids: CASSLTPGQGQEKLFF.

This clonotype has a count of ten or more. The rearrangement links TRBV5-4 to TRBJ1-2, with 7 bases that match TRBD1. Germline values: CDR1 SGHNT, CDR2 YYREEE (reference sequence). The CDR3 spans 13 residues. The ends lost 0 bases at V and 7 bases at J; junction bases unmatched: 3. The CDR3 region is CASSLDRGGGYTF. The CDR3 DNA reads TGTGCCAGCAGCTTGGACAGGGGTGGTGGCTACACCTTC.

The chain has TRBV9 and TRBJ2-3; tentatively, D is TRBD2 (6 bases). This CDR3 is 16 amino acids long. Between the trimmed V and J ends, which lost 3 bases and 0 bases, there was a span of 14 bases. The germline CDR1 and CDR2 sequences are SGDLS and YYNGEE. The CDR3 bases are TGTGCCAGCAGCGAGAAAGAGGGGACTAGCACAGATACGCAGTATTTT. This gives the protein CASSEKEGTSTDTQYF.

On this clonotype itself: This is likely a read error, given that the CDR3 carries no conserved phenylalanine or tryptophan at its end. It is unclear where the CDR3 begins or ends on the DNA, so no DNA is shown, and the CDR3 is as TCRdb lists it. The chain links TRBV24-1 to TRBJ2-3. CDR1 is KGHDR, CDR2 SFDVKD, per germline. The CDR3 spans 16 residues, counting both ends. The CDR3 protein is CATPDRYSVLHRYAVL.

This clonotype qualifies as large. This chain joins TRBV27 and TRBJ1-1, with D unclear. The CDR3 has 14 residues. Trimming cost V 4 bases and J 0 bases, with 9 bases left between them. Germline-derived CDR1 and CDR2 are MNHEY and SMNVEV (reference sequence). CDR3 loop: CASSSPSLNTEAFF. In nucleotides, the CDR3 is TGTGCCAGCAGTTCGCCCTCATTGAACACTGAAGCTTTCTTT.

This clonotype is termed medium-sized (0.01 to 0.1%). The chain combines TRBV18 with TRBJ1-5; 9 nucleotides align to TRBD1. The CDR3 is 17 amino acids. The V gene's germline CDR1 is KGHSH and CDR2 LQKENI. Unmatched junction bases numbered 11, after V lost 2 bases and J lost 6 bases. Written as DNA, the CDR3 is TGTGCCAGCTCACCAATCGGACAGGGGAGAGAGGGTCAGCCCCAGCATTTT. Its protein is CASSPIGQGREGQPQHF.

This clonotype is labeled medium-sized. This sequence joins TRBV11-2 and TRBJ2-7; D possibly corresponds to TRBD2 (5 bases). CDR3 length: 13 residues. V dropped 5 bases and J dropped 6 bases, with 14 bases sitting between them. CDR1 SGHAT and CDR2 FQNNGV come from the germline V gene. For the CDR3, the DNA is TGTGCCAGCAGCCGGGTCACGGGGTTCGAGCAGTACTTC. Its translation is CASSRVTGFEQYF.

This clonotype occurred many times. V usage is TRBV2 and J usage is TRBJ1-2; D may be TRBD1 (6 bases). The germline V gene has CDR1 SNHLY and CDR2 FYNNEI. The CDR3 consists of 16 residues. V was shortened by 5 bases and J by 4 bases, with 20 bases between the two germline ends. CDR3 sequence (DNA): TGTGCCAGCAGTCCCCAATTCGCCACAGGGACCTATGGCTACACCTTC. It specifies CASSPQFATGTYGYTF.

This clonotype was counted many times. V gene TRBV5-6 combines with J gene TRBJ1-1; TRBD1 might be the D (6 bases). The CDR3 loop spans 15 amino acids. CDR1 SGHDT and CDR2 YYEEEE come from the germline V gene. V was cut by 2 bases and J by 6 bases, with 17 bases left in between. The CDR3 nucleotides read TGTGCCAGCAGCTTCAGGGGCGCGAGGGGGTCTGAAGCTTTCTTT. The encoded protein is CASSFRGARGSEAFF.

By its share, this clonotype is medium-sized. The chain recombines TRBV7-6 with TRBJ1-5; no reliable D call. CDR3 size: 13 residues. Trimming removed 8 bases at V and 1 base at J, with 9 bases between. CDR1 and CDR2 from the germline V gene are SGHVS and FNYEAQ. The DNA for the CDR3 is TGTGCCAGCGCCGCGGACAGCAATCAGCCCCAGCATTTT. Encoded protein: CASAADSNQPQHF. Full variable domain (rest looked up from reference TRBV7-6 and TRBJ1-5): GAGVSQSPRYKVTKRGQDVALRCDPISGHVSLYWYRQALGQGPEFLTYFNYEAQQDKSGLPNDRFSAERPEGSISTLTIQRTEQRDSAMYRCASAADSNQPQHFGDGTRLSIL.

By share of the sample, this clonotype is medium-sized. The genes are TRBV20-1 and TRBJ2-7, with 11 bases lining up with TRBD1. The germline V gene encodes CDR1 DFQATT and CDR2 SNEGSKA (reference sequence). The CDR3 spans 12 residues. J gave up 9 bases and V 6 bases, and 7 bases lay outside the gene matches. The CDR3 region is CSAIGQGAAQYF. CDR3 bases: TGCAGTGCGATAGGACAGGGGGCGGCGCAGTACTTC.

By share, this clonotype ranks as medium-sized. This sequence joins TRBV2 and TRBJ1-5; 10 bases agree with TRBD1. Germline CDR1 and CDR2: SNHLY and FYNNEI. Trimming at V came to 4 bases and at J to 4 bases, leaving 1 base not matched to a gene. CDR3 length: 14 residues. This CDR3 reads CASSGTGGNQPQHF. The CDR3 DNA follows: TGTGCCAGCAGTGGGACAGGGGGAAATCAGCCCCAGCATTTT.

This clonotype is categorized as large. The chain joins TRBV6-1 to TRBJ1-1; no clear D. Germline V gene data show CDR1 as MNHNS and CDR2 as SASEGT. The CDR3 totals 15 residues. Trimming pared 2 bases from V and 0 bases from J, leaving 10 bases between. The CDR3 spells CASSEMVTMNTEAFF. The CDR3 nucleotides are TGTGCCAGCAGTGAAATGGTAACCATGAACACTGAAGCTTTCTTT.

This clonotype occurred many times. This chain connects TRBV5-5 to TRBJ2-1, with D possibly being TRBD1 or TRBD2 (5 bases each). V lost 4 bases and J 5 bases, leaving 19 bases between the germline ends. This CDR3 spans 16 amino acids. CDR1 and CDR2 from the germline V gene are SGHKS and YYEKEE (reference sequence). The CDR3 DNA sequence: TGTGCCAGCAGCCTAGGATTGTTCCAGGGAGACAATGAGCAGTTCTTC. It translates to CASSLGLFQGDNEQFF.

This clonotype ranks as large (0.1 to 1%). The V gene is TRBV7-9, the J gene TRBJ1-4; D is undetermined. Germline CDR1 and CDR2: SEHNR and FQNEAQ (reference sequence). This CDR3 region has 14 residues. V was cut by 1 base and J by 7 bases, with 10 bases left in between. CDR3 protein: CASSLEQEFEKLFF. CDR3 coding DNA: TGTGCCAGCAGCTTAGAGCAGGAGTTTGAAAAACTGTTTTTT.

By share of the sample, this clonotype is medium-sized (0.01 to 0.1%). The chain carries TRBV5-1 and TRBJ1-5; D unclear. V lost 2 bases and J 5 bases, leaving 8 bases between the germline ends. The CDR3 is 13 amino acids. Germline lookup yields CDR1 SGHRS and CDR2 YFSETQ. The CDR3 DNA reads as TGCGCCAGCAGCTTAACTACCGATCAGCCCCAGCATTTT. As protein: CASSLTTDQPQHF.

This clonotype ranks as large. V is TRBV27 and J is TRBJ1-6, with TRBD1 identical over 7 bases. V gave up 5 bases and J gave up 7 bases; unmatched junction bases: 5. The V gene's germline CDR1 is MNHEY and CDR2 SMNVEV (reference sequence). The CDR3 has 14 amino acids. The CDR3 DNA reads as TGTGCCAGCAGTACACAGGGGATAAATTCACCCCTCCACTTT. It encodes CASSTQGINSPLHF.

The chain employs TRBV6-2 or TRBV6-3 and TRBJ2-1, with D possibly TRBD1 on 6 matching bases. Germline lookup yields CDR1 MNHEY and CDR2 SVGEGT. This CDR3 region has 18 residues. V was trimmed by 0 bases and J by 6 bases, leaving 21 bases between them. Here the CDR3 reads CASSYSYGLRWGPNEQFF. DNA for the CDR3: TGTGCCAGCAGTTACTCGTACGGCCTTAGGTGGGGGCCCAATGAGCAGTTCTTC.

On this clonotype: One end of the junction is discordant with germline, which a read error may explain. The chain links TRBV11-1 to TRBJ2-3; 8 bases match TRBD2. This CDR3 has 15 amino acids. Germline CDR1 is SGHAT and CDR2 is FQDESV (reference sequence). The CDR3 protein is CAGSSLAGYTDTQYF. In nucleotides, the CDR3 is TGTGCCGGCAGCTCCTTAGCGGGGTACACGGATACGCAGTATTTT. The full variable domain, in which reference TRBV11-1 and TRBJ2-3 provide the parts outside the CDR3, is EAEVAQSPRYKITEKSQAVAFWCDPISGHATLYWYRQILGQGPELLVQFQDESVVDDSQLPKDRFSAERLKGVDSTLKIQPAELGDSAMYLCAGSSLAGYTDTQYFGPGTRLTVL.

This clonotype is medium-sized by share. The CDR3 region has the DNA TGTGCCAGCAGACCCTTAGCGGGAAGCACAGATACGCAGTATTTT. It is translated as CASRPLAGSTDTQYF. V is TRBV27 and J is TRBJ2-3; 8 bases agree with TRBD2. This CDR3 is 15 amino acids long. The V segment lost 6 bases and the J segment 0 bases; nucleotides outside the gene matches: 5. The germline V gene has CDR1 MNHEY and CDR2 SMNVEV (reference sequence).

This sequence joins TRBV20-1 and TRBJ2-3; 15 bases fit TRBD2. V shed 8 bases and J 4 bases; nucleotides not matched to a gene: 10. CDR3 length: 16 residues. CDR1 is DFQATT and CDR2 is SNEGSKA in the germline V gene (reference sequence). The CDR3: CSTLGLAGGGPDTQYF. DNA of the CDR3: TGCAGTACACTGGGACTAGCGGGAGGAGGGCCAGATACGCAGTATTTT.

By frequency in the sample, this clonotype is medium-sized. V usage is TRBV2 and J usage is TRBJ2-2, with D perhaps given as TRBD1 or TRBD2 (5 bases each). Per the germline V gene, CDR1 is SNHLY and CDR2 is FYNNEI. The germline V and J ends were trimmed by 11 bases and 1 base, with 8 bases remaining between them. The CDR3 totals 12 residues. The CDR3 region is CAGGVNTGELFF. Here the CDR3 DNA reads TGTGCCGGGGGAGTGAACACCGGGGAGCTGTTTTTT.

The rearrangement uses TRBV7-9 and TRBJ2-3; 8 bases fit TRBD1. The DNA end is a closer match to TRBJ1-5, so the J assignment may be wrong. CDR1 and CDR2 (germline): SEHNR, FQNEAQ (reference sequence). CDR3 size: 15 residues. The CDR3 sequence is CASILTGERADTQHF. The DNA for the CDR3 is TGTGCCAGCATCTTGACAGGGGAGAGGGCAGATACGCAGCATTTT.

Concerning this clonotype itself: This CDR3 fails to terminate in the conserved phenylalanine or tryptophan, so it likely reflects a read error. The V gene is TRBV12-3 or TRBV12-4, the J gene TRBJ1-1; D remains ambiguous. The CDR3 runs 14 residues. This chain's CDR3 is CASSRGEGLTEAFS. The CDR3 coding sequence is TGCGCCAGCAGTCGGGGTGAGGGTTTGACCGAAGCTTTCTCT.

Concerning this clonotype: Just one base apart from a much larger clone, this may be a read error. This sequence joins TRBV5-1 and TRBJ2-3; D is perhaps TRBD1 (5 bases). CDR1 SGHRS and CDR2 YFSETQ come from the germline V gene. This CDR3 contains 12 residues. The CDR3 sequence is CASSSVGDTRYF. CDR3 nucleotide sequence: TGCGCCAGCAGCTCGGTAGGGGATACGCGGTATTTT.

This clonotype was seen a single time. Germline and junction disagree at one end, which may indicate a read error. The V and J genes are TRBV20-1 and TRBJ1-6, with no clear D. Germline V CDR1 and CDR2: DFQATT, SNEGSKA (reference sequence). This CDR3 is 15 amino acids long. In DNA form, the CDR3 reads TGCAGTGCTCGGCCCAGAGGCTCCTATAATTCACCCTTCCGCTTT. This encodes CSARPRGSYNSPFRF.

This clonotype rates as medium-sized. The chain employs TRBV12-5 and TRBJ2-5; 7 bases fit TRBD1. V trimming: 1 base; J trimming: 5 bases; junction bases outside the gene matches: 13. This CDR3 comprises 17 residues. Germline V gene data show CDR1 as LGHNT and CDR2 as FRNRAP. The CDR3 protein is CASGLGATGTPSETQYF. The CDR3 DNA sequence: TGTGCTAGTGGTTTGGGGGCGACAGGGACACCCTCGGAGACCCAGTACTTC.

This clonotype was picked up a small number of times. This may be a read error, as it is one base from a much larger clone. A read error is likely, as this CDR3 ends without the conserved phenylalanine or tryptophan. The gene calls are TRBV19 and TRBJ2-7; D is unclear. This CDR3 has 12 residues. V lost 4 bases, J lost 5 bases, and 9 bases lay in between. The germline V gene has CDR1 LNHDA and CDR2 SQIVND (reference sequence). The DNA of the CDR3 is TGTGCCAGTAGTAAAGACATCCACGAGCAGTACTCC. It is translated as CASSKDIHEQYS.

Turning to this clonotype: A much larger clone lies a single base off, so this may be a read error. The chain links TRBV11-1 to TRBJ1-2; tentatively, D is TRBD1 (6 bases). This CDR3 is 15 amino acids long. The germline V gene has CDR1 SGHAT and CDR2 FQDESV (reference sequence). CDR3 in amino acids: CASGLTQSPGAGYTF. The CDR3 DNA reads TGTGCCAGCGGCTTAACCCAGTCCCCGGGGGCTGGCTACACCTTC. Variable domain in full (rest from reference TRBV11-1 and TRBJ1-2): EAEVAQSPRYKITEKSQAVAFWCDPISGHATLYWYRQILGQGPELLVQFQDESVVDDSQLPKDRFSAERLKGVDSTLKIQPAELGDSAMYLCASGLTQSPGAGYTFGSGTRLTVV.

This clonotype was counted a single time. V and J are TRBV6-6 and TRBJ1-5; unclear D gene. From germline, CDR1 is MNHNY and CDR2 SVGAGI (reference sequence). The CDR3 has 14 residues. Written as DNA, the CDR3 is TGTGTCAACAGTGATCAGCATAGCAATCAGCCCCAGCATTTT. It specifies CVNSDQHSNQPQHF.

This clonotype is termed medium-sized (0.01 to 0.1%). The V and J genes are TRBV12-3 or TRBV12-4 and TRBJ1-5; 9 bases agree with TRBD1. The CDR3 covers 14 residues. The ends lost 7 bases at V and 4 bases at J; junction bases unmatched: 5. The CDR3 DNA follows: TGTGCCAGCACCCCGACAGGGGGAAATCAGCCCCAGCATTTT. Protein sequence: CASTPTGGNQPQHF.

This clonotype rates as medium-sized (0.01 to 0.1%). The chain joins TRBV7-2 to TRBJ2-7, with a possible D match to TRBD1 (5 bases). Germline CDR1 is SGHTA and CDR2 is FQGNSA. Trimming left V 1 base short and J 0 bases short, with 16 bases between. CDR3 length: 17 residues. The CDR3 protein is CASSLEGLGVASYEQYF. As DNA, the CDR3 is TGTGCCAGCAGCTTAGAGGGGCTTGGAGTCGCCTCCTACGAGCAGTACTTC.